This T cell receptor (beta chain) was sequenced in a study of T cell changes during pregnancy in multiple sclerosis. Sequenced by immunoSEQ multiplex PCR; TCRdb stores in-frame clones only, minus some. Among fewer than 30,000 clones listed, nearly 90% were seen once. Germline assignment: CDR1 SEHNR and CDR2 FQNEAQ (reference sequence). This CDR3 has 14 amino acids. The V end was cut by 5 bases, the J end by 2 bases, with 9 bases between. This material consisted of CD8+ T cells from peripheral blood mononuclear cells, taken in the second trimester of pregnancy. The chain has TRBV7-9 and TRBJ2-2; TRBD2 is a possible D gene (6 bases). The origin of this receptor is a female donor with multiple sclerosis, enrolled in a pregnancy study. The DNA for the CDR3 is TGTGCCAGCAGCCCCGGGACTAACACCGGGGAGCTGTTTTTT. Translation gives CASSPGTNTGELFF.